This T cell receptor beta chain came from a study of cytomegalovirus exposure and HLA in healthy donors. Study-wide results and caveats: In vitro assays verified that three CMV-associated chains recognized CMV antigens specifically. Reports showed the classifier diagnosing cytomegalovirus status with high specificity and sensitivity. In a later analysis, HLA-associated beta chains showed higher expansion and lower generation probabilities than comparable chains.

As concerns this clone: Its target is unknown.

Trimming pared 2 bases from V and 0 bases from J, leaving 10 bases between. This CDR3 is built from 15 residues. Germline CDR1 reads SGHTA; CDR2 reads FQGNSA. Primers for the PCR totalled 60 Vbeta and 13 Jbeta. Clones were sequenced by immunoSEQ multiplex PCR, and TCRdb holds only the in-frame ones, with some missing. The sample records approximately 190,000 clones, about an eighth being singletons. The genes are TRBV7-2 and TRBJ1-2; no firm D call. The sequencing sample was made of PBMCs. The TCR comes from a man aged 45-65 years in good health and CMV-seropositive. Written as DNA, the CDR3 is TGTGCCAGCAGCTTAATCTTAAGCGCTAACTATGGCTACACCTTC. Protein product: CASSLILSANYGYTF.